This TCR beta chain was profiled in a study of T cells in Graves' hyperthyroidism and ophthalmopathy. Not enrolled were patients with uncontrolled infection, other autoimmune disease, pregnancy or lactation. In its sample, this clonotype was seen once. Its antigen is not identified. The CDR3 consists of 16 residues. Trimming took off 8 bases at V and 0 bases at J, with 14 bases between the two ends. Germline V gene data show CDR1 as ENHRY and CDR2 as SYGVKD. The source material, RNA transcripts, was used to amplify TCR beta CDR3 regions. A first-round RT-PCR of the TCR CDR3 used the HTBI primer set. TCRdb re-called the multiplex PCR reads through MiXCR, storing one row per CDR3 protein. The sample holds hundreds of thousands of distinct CDR3 sequences; 35% are singletons and the top ten take 30% to 40%. The study's findings and limits: The authors' 13 V-J model separated ophthalmopathy from stable hyperthyroidism.

This receptor was taken from a woman aged 35 to 49 with Graves' hyperthyroidism. Sequenced material: blood. The genes are TRBV10-3 and TRBJ2-6; D remains unclear. The CDR3 sequence is CAILGAYISGANVLTF. As DNA, the CDR3 is TGTGCCATCCTGGGCGCTTACATCTCTGGGGCCAACGTCCTGACTTTC.